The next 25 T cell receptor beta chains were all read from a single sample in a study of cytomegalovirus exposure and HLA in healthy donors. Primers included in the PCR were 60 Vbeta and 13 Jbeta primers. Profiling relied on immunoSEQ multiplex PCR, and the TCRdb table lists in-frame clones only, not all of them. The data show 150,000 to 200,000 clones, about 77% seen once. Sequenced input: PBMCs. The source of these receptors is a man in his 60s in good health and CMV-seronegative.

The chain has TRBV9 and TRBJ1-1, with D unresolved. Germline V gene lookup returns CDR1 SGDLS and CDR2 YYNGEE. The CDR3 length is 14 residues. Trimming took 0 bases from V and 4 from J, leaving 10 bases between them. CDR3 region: CASSVDGQRTEAFF. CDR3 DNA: TGTGCCAGCAGCGTAGACGGCCAGCGCACTGAAGCTTTCTTT. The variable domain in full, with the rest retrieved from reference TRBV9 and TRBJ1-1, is DSGVTQTPKHLITATGQRVTLRCSPRSGDLSVYWYQQSLDQGLQFLIQYYNGEERAKGNILERFSAQQFPDLHSELNLSSLELGDSALYFCASSVDGQRTEAFFGQGTRLTVV.

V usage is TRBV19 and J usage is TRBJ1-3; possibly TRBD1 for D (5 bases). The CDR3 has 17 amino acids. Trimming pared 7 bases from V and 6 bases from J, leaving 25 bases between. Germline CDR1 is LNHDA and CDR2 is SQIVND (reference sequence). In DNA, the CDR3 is TGTGCCAGTACCCCCCCGGAGGGACTCCCCCAGGAAAACACCATATATTTT. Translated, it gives CASTPPEGLPQENTIYF.

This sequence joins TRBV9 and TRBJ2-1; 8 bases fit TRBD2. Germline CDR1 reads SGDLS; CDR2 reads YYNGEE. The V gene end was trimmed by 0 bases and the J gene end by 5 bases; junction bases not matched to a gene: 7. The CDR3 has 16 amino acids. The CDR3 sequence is CASSVDPGLVNNEQFF. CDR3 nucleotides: TGTGCCAGCAGCGTAGACCCGGGACTAGTAAACAATGAGCAGTTCTTC.

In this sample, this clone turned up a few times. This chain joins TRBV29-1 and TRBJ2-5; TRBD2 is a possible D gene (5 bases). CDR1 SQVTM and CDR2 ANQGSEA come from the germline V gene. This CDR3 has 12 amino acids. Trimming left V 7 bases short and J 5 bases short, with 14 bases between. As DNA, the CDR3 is TGCAGCGCCCGGTCGGGGTTGGAGACCCAGTACTTC. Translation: CSARSGLETQYF. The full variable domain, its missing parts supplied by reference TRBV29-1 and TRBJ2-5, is SAVISQKPSRDICQRGTSLTIQCQVDSQVTMMFWYRQQPGQSLTLIATANQGSEATYESGFVIDKFPISRPNLTFSTLTVSNMSPEDSSIYLCSARSGLETQYFGPGTRLLVL.

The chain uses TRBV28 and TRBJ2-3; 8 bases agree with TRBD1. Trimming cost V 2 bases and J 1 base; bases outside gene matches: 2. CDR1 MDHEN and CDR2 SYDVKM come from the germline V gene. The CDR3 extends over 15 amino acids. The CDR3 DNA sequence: TGTGCCAGCAGTTTACCGACAGGGGGCACAGATACGCAGTATTTT. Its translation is CASSLPTGGTDTQYF.

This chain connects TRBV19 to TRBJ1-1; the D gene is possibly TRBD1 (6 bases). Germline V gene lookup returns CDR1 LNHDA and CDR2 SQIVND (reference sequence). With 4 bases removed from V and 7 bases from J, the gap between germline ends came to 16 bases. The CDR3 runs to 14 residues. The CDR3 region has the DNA TGTGCCAGTAGTACGCTCCAGGGGAGAGGTGAAGCTTTCTTT. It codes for CASSTLQGRGEAFF.

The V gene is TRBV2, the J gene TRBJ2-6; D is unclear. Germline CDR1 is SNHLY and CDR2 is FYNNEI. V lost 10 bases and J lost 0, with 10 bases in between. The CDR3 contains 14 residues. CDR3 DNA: TGTGCCACCCAAACAGACTCTGGGGCCAACGTCCTGACTTTC. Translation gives CATQTDSGANVLTF.

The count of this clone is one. The DNA for the CDR3 is TGTGCCATCAGTGAGTCATCAGGCCCCGGGAGCTACACCTTC. Amino acids: CAISESSGPGSYTF. The rearrangement links TRBV10-3 to TRBJ1-2; D not certain. The CDR3 runs to 14 residues. V lost 0 bases, J lost 9 bases, and 14 bases lay in between. The germline V gene has CDR1 ENHRY and CDR2 SYGVKD.

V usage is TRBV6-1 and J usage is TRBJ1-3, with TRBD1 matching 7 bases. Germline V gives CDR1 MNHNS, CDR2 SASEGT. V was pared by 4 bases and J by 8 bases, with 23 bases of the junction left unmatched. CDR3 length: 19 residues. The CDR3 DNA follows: TGTGCCAGCAGTGTCGTACCCGAGACTGACAGGGTCATCCCACACACCATATATTTT. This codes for CASSVVPETDRVIPHTIYF.

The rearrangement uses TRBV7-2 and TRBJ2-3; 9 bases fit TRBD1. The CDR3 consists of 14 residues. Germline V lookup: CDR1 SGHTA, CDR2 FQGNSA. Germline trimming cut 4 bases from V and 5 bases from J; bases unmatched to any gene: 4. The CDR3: CASSSYRGLDTQYF. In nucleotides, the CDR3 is TGTGCCAGCAGCTCTTACAGGGGGCTAGATACGCAGTATTTT.

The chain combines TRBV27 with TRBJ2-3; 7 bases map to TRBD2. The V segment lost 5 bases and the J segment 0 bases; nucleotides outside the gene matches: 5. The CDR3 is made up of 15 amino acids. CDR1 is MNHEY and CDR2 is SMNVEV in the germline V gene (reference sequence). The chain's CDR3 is CASSLGTISTDTQYF. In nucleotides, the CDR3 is TGTGCCAGCAGTCTGGGGACTATCAGCACAGATACGCAGTATTTT.

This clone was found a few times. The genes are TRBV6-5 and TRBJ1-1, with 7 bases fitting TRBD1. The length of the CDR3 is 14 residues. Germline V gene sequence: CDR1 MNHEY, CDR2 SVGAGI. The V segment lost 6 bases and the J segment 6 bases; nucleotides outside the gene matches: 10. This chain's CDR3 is CASSRGQDSSEAFF. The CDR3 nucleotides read TGTGCCAGCAGCCGTGGACAGGATTCCTCTGAAGCTTTCTTT.

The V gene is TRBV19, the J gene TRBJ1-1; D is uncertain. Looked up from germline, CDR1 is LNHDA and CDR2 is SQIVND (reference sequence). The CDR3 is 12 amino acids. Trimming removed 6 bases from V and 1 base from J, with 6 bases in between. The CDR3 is CASSLRNTEAFF. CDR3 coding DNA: TGTGCCAGTAGCCTCAGGAACACTGAAGCTTTCTTT.

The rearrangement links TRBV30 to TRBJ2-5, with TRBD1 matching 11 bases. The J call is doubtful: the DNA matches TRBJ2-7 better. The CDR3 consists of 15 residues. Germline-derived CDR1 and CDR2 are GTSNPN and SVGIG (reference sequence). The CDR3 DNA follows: TGTGCCTGGGAACCCGGGACAGGGGGTCCCTACGAGCAGTACTTC. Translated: CAWEPGTGGPYEQYF.

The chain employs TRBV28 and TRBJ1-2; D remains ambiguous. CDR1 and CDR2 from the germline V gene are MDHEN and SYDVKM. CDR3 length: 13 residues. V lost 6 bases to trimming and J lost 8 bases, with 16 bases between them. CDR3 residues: CASSQAGPGGYTF. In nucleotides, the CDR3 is TGTGCCAGCAGCCAAGCCGGGCCGGGGGGCTACACCTTC.

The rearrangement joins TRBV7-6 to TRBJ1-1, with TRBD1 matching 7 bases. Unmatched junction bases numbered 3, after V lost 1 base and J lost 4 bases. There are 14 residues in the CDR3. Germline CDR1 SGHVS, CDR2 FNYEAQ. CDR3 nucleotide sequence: TGTGCCAGCAGCTTAGGGCAGGGGGTCACTGAAGCTTTCTTT. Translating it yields CASSLGQGVTEAFF.

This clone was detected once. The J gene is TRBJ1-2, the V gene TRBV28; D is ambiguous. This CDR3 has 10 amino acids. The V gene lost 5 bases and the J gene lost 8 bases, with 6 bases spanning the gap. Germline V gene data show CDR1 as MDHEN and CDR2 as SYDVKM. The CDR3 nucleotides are TGTGCCAGCAGTAATGGCGGCTACACCTTC. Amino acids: CASSNGGYTF.

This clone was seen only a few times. The CDR3 reads CASSRRDQPQHF. In DNA, the CDR3 is TGTGCCAGCAGCCGACGGGATCAGCCCCAGCATTTT. This chain links TRBV5-8 with TRBJ1-5; unclear D gene. Germline CDR1 and CDR2: SGHTS and YDEGEE. V lost 4 bases and J 5 bases, leaving 7 bases between the germline ends. The CDR3 runs 12 residues.

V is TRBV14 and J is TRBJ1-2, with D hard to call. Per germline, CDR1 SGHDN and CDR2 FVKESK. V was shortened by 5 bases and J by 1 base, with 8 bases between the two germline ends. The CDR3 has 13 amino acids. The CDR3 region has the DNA TGTGCCAGCAGCGGGGAGGTTAACTATGGCTACACCTTC. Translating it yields CASSGEVNYGYTF.

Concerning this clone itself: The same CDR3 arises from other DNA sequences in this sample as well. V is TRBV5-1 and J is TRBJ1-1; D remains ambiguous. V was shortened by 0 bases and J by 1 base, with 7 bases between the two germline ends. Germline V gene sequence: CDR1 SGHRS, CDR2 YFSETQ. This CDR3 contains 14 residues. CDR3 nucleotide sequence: TGCGCCAGCAGCTTGGGTGGGCAGAACACTGAAGCTTTCTTT. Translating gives CASSLGGQNTEAFF.

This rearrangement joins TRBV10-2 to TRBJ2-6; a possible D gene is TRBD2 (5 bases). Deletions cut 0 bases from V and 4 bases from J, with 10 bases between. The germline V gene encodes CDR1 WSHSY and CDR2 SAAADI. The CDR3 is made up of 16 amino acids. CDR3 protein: CASSESAGVGANVLTF. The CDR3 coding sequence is TGCGCCAGCAGTGAGTCGGCCGGGGTCGGGGCCAACGTCCTGACTTTC.

The DNA for the CDR3 is TGTGCCAGCACCCCCTCCGGCAGGGCAAACACCATATATTTT. This gives the protein CASTPSGRANTIYF. The chain carries TRBV6-1 and TRBJ1-3, with D maybe TRBD1 (5 bases). Germline values: CDR1 MNHNS, CDR2 SASEGT. This CDR3 region has 14 residues. V was clipped by 7 bases and J by 6 bases, with 16 bases between them.

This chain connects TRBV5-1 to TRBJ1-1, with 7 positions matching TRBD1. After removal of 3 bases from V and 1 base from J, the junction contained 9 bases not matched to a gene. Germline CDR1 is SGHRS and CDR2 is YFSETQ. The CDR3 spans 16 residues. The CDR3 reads CASSSGLRQGNTEAFF. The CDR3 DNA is TGCGCCAGCAGCTCCGGGTTGCGACAGGGGAACACTGAAGCTTTCTTT.

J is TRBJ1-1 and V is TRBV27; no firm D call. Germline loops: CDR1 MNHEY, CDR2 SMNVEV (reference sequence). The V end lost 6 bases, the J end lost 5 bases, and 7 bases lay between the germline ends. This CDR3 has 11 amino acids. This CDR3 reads CASRRRTEAFF. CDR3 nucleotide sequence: TGTGCCAGCAGGAGGAGAACTGAAGCTTTCTTT.

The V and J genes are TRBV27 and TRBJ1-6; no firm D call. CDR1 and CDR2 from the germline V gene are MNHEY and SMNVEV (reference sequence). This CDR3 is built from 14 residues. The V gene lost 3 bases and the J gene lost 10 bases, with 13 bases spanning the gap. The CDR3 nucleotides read TGTGCCAGCAGTTTGAAGAGGTTCTACTCACCCCTCCACTTT. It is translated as CASSLKRFYSPLHF.